This TCR beta chain was sequenced during a study of shared clonotypes between healthy human individuals. Study-wide results and caveats: Between a handful of donors, naive CD4 clonotypes were shared at a level of around 4.8%.

The method was immunoSEQ multiplex PCR; TCRdb's version includes in-frame clones alone and lacks a portion of them. The table lists about a million clones, roughly 80% of them singletons. This clone was detected once. Its antigen remains unknown. This TCR came from a young man in good health. Input material: memory CD4+ T cells sorted from blood. Subset indicated: CD45RA-negative fraction.

The CDR3 loop is CAISESRLDPLSSYNSPLHF. In DNA form, the CDR3 reads TGTGCCATCAGTGAGTCGCGTTTGGACCCTCTGAGCTCCTATAATTCACCCCTCCACTTT. This chain links TRBV10-3 with TRBJ1-6; D is unclear. This CDR3 is built from 20 residues. V was pared by 0 bases and J by 0 bases, with 18 bases between. The germline V gene encodes CDR1 ENHRY and CDR2 SYGVKD.